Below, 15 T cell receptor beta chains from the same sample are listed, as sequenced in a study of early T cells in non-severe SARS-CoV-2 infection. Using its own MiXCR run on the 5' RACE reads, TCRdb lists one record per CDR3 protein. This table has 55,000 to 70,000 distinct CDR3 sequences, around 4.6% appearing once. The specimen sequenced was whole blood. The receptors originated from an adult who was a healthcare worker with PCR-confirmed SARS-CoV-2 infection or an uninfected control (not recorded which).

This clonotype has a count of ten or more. The CDR3 coding sequence is TGTGCCTGGAGGGGCTCCCGGCGGGAGAACACTGAAGCTTTCTTT. It yields the protein CAWRGSRRENTEAFF. This rearrangement joins TRBV30 to TRBJ1-1; D call uncertain. V lost 3 bases and J 1 base, leaving 15 bases between the germline ends. The CDR3 spans 15 residues. Germline CDR1 is GTSNPN and CDR2 is SVGIG (reference sequence). Based on the CDR3 plus reference TRBV30 and TRBJ1-1, the full variable domain is SQTIHQWPATLVQPVGSPLSLECTVEGTSNPNLYWYRQAAGRGLQLLFYSVGIGQISSEVPQNLSASRPQDRQFILSSKKLLLSDSGFYLCAWRGSRRENTEAFFGQGTRLTVV.

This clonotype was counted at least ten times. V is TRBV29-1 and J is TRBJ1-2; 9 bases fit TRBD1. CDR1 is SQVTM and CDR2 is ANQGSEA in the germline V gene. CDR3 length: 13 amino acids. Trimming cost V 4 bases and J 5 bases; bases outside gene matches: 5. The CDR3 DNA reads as TGCAGCGTTGGGACAGGGGTCGGGTATGGCTACACCTTC. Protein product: CSVGTGVGYGYTF.

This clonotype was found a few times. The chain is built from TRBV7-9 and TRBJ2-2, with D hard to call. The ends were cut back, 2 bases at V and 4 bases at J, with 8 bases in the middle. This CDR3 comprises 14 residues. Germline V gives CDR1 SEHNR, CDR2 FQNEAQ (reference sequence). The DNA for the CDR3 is TGTGCCAGCAGCTTAACTACCCTCACCGGGGAGCTGTTTTTT. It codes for CASSLTTLTGELFF. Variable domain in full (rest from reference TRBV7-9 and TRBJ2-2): DTGVSQNPRHKITKRGQNVTFRCDPISEHNRLYWYRQTLGQGPEFLTYFQNEAQLEKSRLLSDRFSAERPKGSFSTLEIQRTEQGDSAMYLCASSLTTLTGELFFGEGSRLTVL.

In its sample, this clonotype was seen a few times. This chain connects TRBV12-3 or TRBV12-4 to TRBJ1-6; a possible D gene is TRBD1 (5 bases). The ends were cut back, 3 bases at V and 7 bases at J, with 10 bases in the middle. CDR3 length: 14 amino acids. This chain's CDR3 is CASSFGGRNSPLHF. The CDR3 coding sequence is TGTGCCAGCAGTTTCGGGGGTAGGAATTCACCCCTCCACTTT.

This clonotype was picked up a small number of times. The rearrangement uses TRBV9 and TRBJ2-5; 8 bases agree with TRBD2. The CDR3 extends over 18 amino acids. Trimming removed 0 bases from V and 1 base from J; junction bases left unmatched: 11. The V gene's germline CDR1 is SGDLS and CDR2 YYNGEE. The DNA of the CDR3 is TGTGCCAGCAGCGTAGATGATAAGAGCGGGGGAAGCCAAGAGACCCAGTACTTC. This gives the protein CASSVDDKSGGSQETQYF.

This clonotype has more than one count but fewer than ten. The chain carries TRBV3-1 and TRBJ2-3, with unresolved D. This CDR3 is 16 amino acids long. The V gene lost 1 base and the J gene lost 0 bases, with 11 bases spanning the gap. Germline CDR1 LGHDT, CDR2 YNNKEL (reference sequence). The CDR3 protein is CASSQGVGSSTDTQYF. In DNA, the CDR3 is TGTGCCAGCAGCCAAGGGGTAGGATCCAGCACAGATACGCAGTATTTT.

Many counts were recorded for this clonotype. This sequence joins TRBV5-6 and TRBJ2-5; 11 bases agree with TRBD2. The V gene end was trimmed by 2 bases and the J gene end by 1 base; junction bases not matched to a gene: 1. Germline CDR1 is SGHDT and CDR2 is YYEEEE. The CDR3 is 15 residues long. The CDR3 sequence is CASSLTSGSQETQYF. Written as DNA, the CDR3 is TGTGCCAGCAGCTTAACTAGCGGGAGCCAAGAGACCCAGTACTTC.

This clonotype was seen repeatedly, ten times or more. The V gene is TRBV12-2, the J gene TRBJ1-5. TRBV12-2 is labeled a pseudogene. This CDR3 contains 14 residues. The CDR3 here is CASRKVSSNQPQHF. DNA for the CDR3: TGTGCAAGTCGCAAAGTCAGTAGCAATCAGCCCCAGCATTTT.

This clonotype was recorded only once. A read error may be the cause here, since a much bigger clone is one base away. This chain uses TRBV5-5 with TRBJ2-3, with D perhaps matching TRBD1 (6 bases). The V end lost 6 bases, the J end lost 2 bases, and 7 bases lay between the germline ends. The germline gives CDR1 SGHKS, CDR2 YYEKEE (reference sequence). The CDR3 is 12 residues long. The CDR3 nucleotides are TGTGCCAGCAAGGGACACACAGATACGCAGTATTTT. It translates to CASKGHTDTQYF. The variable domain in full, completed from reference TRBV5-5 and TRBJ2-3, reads DAGVTQSPTHLIKTRGQQVTLRCSPISGHKSVSWYQQVLGQGPQFIFQYYEKEERGRGNFPDRFSARQFPNYSSELNVNALLLGDSALYLCASKGHTDTQYFGPGTRLTVL.

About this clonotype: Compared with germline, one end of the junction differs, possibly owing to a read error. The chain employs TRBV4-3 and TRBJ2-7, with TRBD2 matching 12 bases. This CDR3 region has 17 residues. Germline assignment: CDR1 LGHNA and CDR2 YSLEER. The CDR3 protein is CTSSQGKLAGGSYEQYF. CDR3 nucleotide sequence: TGCACCAGCAGCCAAGGTAAACTAGCGGGAGGAAGCTACGAGCAGTACTTC.

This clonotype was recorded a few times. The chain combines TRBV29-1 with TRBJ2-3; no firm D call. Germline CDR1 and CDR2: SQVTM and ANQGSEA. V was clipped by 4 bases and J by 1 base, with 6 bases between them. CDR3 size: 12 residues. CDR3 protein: CSVAAGTDTQYF. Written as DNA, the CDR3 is TGCAGCGTTGCTGCGGGCACAGATACGCAGTATTTT.

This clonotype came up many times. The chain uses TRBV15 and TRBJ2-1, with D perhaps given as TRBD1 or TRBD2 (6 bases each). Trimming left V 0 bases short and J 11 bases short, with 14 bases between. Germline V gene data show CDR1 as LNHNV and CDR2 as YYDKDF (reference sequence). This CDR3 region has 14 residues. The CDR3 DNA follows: TGTGCCACCAGCAGAGATAGCAGGGGACTCCAGCAGTTCTTC. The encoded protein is CATSRDSRGLQQFF.

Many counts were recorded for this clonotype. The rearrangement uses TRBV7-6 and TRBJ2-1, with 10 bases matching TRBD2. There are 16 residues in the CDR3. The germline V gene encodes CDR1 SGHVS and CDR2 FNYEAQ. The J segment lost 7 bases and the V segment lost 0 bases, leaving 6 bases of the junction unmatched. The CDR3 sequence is CASSLALAGAGNEQFF. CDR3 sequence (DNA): TGTGCCAGCAGCTTAGCTCTAGCGGGGGCGGGGAATGAGCAGTTCTTC.

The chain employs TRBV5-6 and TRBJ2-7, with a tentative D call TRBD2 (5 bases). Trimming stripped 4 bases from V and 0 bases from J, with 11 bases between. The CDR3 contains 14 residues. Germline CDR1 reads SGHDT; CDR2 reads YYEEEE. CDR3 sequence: CASSEDLSSYEQYF. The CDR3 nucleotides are TGTGCCAGCAGCGAGGACTTAAGCTCCTACGAGCAGTACTTC.

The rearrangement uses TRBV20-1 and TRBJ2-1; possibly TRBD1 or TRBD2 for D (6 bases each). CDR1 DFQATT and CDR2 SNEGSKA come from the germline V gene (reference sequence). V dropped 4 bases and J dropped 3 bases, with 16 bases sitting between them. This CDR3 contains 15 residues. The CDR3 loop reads CSANRVGGGYNEQFF. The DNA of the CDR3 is TGCAGTGCTAATAGAGTGGGGGGCGGCTACAATGAGCAGTTCTTC.